This T cell receptor beta chain originates from a study of T-cell reconstitution after alpha-beta-depleted transplantation in children. Germline values: CDR1 SQVTM, CDR2 ANQGSEA. The V end was cut by 2 bases, the J end by 10 bases, with 9 bases between. The CDR3 spans 11 residues. Unique molecular identifiers were incorporated into the prepared TCRbeta library. TCRdb recomputed calls from the PCR reads with MiXCR, one row per CDR3 protein. The table records about 610,000 distinct CDR3 sequences, about 10% of them present only once. This clonotype came up a few times. This TCR was sampled from a human donor who donated a stem cell graft to a child with acute myeloid leukemia. The chain joins TRBV29-1 to TRBJ2-1; possible D gene TRBD2, 5 bases. This material consisted of PBMCs from the stem cell graft donor, taken from the stem cell graft. The CDR3 protein is CSVENGKEQFF. CDR3 sequence (DNA): TGCAGCGTTGAAAACGGGAAAGAGCAGTTCTTC.